The rows below give T cell receptor beta chains drawn from one sample of a study of blood T cell repertoires in COVID-19. The repertoire was sequenced with immunoSEQ multiplex PCR; TCRdb's copy has only in-frame clones and lacks some. Found here are about 240,000 clones, about nine tenths of them singletons; the top ten hold just over 7%. Source material: peripheral blood. These receptors were collected from a man aged 55 to 70 who had recovered from COVID-19. Both conserved end residues are part of each CDR3. D genes are given only for firm matches. Expanded clones get a size class; other rows say once, few or many, or leave the size out.

v_call,d_call,clone_size,j_call,cdr3_aa,cdr3_nt
TRBV5-1,TRBD2,-,TRBJ2-7,CASRSSGGSTYEQYF,TGCGCCAGCAGAAGTAGCGGGGGATCGACCTACGAGCAGTACTTC
TRBV30,-,-,TRBJ1-5,CAWSVQSNQPQHF,TGTGCCTGGAGTGTACAAAGCAATCAGCCCCAGCATTTT
TRBV11-2,-,few,TRBJ1-5,CASSLKIGGHRDQPQHF,TGTGCCAGCAGCCTCAAGATTGGCGGACACAGAGATCAGCCCCAGCATTTT
TRBV24-1,TRBD2,-,TRBJ2-3,CATSDRLAGADTQYF,TGTGCCACCAGTGATAGGTTAGCGGGGGCAGATACGCAGTATTTT
TRBV6-5,-,-,TRBJ1-6,CASSYRGSSYNSPLHF,TGTGCCAGCAGTTACCGAGGGAGCTCCTATAATTCACCCCTCCACTTT
TRBV5-5,TRBD1,-,TRBJ2-3,CASSSGQLVTDTQYF,TGTGCCAGCAGCTCGGGACAGCTCGTCACAGATACGCAGTATTTT
TRBV6-6,-,-,TRBJ1-1,CASSPYPLTEMNTEAFF,TGTGCCAGCAGTCCCTACCCTTTGACAGAGATGAACACTGAAGCTTTCTTT
TRBV6-5,-,once,TRBJ1-5,CASQGYYSNQPQHF,TGTGCCAGCCAGGGGTATTATAGCAATCAGCCCCAGCATTTT
TRBV27,-,few,TRBJ1-1,CASSFGRPNTEAFF,TGTGCCAGCAGTTTCGGCAGGCCGAACACTGAAGCTTTCTTT
TRBV6-1,TRBD1,-,TRBJ2-3,CASSERQGITDTQYF,TGTGCCAGCAGTGAACGACAGGGGATCACAGATACGCAGTATTTT
TRBV6-5,TRBD1,-,TRBJ1-1,CASIEGTGGNTEAFF,TGTGCCAGCATCGAGGGGACAGGGGGGAACACTGAAGCTTTCTTT
TRBV6-5,-,-,TRBJ1-6,CASSYSEDSRNSPLHF,TGTGCCAGCAGTTACTCTGAGGACAGTCGGAATTCACCCCTCCACTTT
TRBV7-9,-,-,TRBJ1-4,CASSLGRTTNEKLFF,TGTGCCAGCAGCTTAGGGAGGACAACTAATGAAAAACTGTTTTTT
TRBV19,TRBD1,few,TRBJ2-1,CASSSGTGGKNEQFF,TGTGCCAGTAGTTCCGGGACAGGGGGAAAAAATGAGCAGTTCTTC
TRBV27,-,-,TRBJ1-1,CASSLEGRTEAFF,TGTGCCAGCAGTTTAGAGGGTCGGACTGAAGCTTTCTTT
TRBV7-9,TRBD1,-,TRBJ2-7,CASSLSQGVYEQYF,TGTGCCAGCAGCTTATCCCAGGGGGTCTACGAGCAGTACTTC
TRBV18,-,-,TRBJ2-3,CASSPEEYDTQYF,TGTGCCAGCTCACCTGAGGAGTACGATACGCAGTATTTT
TRBV6-4,-,-,TRBJ1-2,CASGDRINGYTF,TGTGCCAGCGGCGACAGAATTAATGGCTACACCTTC
TRBV24-1,-,-,TRBJ2-6,CATSDPGVPGANVLTF,TGTGCCACCAGTGATCCAGGGGTCCCTGGGGCCAACGTCCTGACTTTC
TRBV2,TRBD1,-,TRBJ1-6,CASRSRDRGLNSPLHF,TGTGCCAGCAGATCCCGGGACAGGGGGTTGAATTCACCCCTCCACTTT
TRBV18,TRBD1,few,TRBJ2-2,CASSPGQGKPGELFF,TGTGCCAGCTCACCGGGACAGGGGAAGCCCGGGGAGCTGTTTTTT
TRBV12-3/TRBV12-4,-,once,TRBJ1-2,CASSFMSGGYTF,TGTGCCAGCAGTTTTATGAGTGGGGGGTACACCTTC
TRBV6-1,TRBD1,-,TRBJ1-2,CASSEEGATYGYTF,TGTGCCAGCAGTGAAGAGGGGGCGACCTATGGCTACACCTTC
TRBV14,-,-,TRBJ1-1,CASSSNTIEAFF,TGTGCCAGCAGCTCCAATACAATAGAAGCTTTCTTT
TRBV10-1,-,-,TRBJ2-2,CASSDGQLGAGELFF,TGCGCCAGCAGTGACGGACAGTTAGGGGCCGGGGAGCTGTTTTTT
TRBV6-5,-,-,TRBJ2-5,CASRGRGGQETQYF,TGTGCCAGCAGGGGTAGGGGGGGACAAGAGACCCAGTACTTC
TRBV7-9,-,-,TRBJ1-5,CASSPEGPSNQPQHF,TGTGCCAGCAGCCCGGAGGGACCCTCCAATCAGCCCCAGCATTTT